This entry lists 22 T cell receptor beta chains sequenced from one sample in a study of blood T cell repertoires in COVID-19. Repertoires were generated with immunoSEQ multiplex PCR, while TCRdb's copy carries only in-frame clones and drops some. The table includes 150,000 to 200,000 clones, 85% to 90% detected once. What was sequenced was peripheral blood. Receptor source: a young man with acute or convalescent COVID-19.

This clone was seen once. This sequence joins TRBV21-1 and TRBJ2-7; no check of the table's D call, TRBD1, against the DNA was made. TRBV21-1 is shown as a pseudogene. This CDR3 contains 14 residues. The CDR3 coding sequence is TGTGCCAGCAGCAGTAGACAGGGCTTCTACGAGCAGTACGTC. Translated: CASSSRQGFYEQYV.

The V gene is TRBV18, the J gene TRBJ1-3; the D is unclear. Germline V CDR1 and CDR2: KGHSH, LQKENI. Trimming took off 6 bases at V and 0 bases at J, with 12 bases between the two ends. The CDR3 spans 15 residues. This CDR3 reads CASSPSESSGNTIYF. CDR3 bases: TGTGCCAGCTCGCCTTCCGAGAGCTCTGGAAACACCATATATTTT.

This clone appeared once. The chain is built from TRBV21-1 and TRBJ2-3; no check of the table's D call, TRBD2, against the DNA was made. TRBV21-1 represents a pseudogene. This CDR3 is 18 amino acids long. The chain's CDR3 is CASSNKRLAGGLTDTQYF. CDR3 DNA: TGTGCCAGCAGCAACAAAAGACTAGCGGGGGGTCTGACAGATACGCAGTATTTT.

The chain has TRBV18 and TRBJ2-7; D might be TRBD2 (6 bases). Germline values: CDR1 KGHSH, CDR2 LQKENI. V lost 3 bases and J 0 bases, leaving 9 bases between the germline ends. The CDR3 has 14 residues. DNA of the CDR3: TGTGCCAGCTCACCGGCGGGAACCTCCTACGAGCAGTACGTC. Translation: CASSPAGTSYEQYV.

J is TRBJ1-5 and V is TRBV29-1; D is possibly TRBD1 (5 bases). The CDR3 contains 10 residues. V was clipped by 6 bases and J by 5 bases, with 5 bases between them. In germline, CDR1 is SQVTM, CDR2 ANQGSEA. This CDR3 reads CSVGDQPQHF. The DNA for the CDR3 is TGCAGCGTAGGGGATCAGCCCCAGCATTTT.

V gene TRBV11-2 combines with J gene TRBJ2-3, with 7 bases identical to TRBD2. Unmatched junction bases numbered 13, after V lost 6 bases and J lost 4 bases. The CDR3 spans 16 residues. Germline V CDR1 and CDR2: SGHAT, FQNNGV. CDR3: CASRLPGGIGADTQYF. The DNA for the CDR3 is TGTGCCAGCAGACTACCGGGGGGAATCGGGGCAGATACGCAGTATTTT. The full variable domain, in which reference TRBV11-2 and TRBJ2-3 provide the parts outside the CDR3, is EAGVAQSPRYKIIEKRQSVAFWCNPISGHATLYWYQQILGQGPKLLIQFQNNGVVDDSQLPKDRFSAERLKGVDSTLKIQPAKLEDSAVYLCASRLPGGIGADTQYFGPGTRLTVL.

This chain uses TRBV7-3 with TRBJ1-1; D gene ambiguous. Trimming shortened V by 1 base and J by 1 base, and 19 bases separated the two germline ends. The CDR3 spans 18 residues. From germline, CDR1 is SGHTA and CDR2 FQGTGA. CDR3 region: CASSLNEGGRAANTEAFF. The CDR3 DNA is TGTGCCAGCAGCTTAAATGAGGGTGGGAGGGCAGCGAACACTGAAGCTTTCTTT.

This clone was observed a handful of times. The same CDR3 also results from other DNA sequences found in this sample. This chain uses TRBV7-2 with TRBJ2-1; 8 bases are a match to TRBD1. The J segment lost 1 base and the V segment lost 5 bases, leaving 7 bases of the junction unmatched. The CDR3 is made up of 16 amino acids. From germline, CDR1 is SGHTA and CDR2 FQGNSA. The chain's CDR3 is CASSPRGTGSYNEQFF. CDR3 nucleotides: TGTGCCAGCAGCCCGCGAGGGACAGGTTCCTACAATGAGCAGTTCTTC. The variable domain in full, with the rest retrieved from reference TRBV7-2 and TRBJ2-1, is GAGVSQSPSNKVTEKGKDVELRCDPISGHTALYWYRQSLGQGLEFLIYFQGNSAPDKSGLPSDRFSAERTGGSVSTLTIQRTQQEDSAVYLCASSPRGTGSYNEQFFGPGTRLTVL.

The rearrangement joins TRBV25-1 to TRBJ1-2; D gene uncertain. The CDR3 contains 13 residues. CDR1 is MGHDK and CDR2 is SYGVNS in the germline V gene. V was pared by 2 bases and J by 1 base, with 5 bases between. The CDR3 loop is CASSEADNYGYTF. CDR3 DNA: TGTGCCAGCAGTGAAGCAGATAACTATGGCTACACCTTC.

This chain joins TRBV29-1 and TRBJ2-2; TRBD1 is a possible D gene (6 bases). With 7 bases removed from V and 5 bases from J, the gap between germline ends came to 11 bases. There are 12 residues in the CDR3. Germline CDR1 SQVTM, CDR2 ANQGSEA. CDR3 sequence (DNA): TGCAGCGGTAACAGGGCAACCGGGGAGCTGTTTTTT. Protein sequence: CSGNRATGELFF.

The chain joins TRBV7-8 to TRBJ2-2, with D perhaps matching TRBD1 (5 bases). Germline V gene data show CDR1 as SGHVS and CDR2 as FQNEAQ. The CDR3 extends over 15 amino acids. V was trimmed by 2 bases and J by 3 bases, leaving 10 bases between them. DNA for the CDR3: TGTGCCAGCAGCTTACAGGGAATCCACACCGGGGAGCTGTTTTTT. Its translation: CASSLQGIHTGELFF.

The V gene is TRBV12-3 or TRBV12-4, the J gene TRBJ2-3; D not certain. V shed 6 bases and J shed 4 bases, with 8 bases lying between them. The CDR3 has 12 residues. CDR3 nucleotide sequence: TGTGCCAGCAGGAACAGCTCAGATACGCAGTATTTT. Translating gives CASRNSSDTQYF.

The CDR3 DNA sequence: TGTGCCAGCAGCCAGGGAGGTGAAAAACTGTTTTTT. This encodes CASSQGGEKLFF. This rearrangement joins TRBV2 to TRBJ1-4; perhaps TRBD1 as D (5 bases). The ends were cut back, 6 bases at V and 7 bases at J, with 9 bases in the middle. Germline CDR1 and CDR2: SNHLY and FYNNEI. CDR3 length: 12 amino acids.

The genes are TRBV5-6 and TRBJ1-5, with TRBD1 matching over 7 bases. The V segment lost 4 bases and the J segment 4 bases; nucleotides outside the gene matches: 5. The CDR3 has 14 residues. Looked up from germline, CDR1 is SGHDT and CDR2 is YYEEEE. The CDR3 is CASSADRVNQPQHF. DNA of the CDR3: TGTGCCAGCAGCGCCGACAGGGTAAATCAGCCCCAGCATTTT. Looking up the rest from reference TRBV5-6 and TRBJ1-5 gives the full variable domain: DAGVTQSPTHLIKTRGQQVTLRCSPKSGHDTVSWYQQALGQGPQFIFQYYEEEERQRGNFPDRFSGHQFPNYSSELNVNALLLGDSALYLCASSADRVNQPQHFGDGTRLSIL.

The genes are TRBV30 and TRBJ1-5; D perhaps matches TRBD1 (5 bases). Germline assignment: CDR1 GTSNPN and CDR2 SVGIG (reference sequence). Between the trimmed V and J ends, which lost 4 bases and 2 bases, there was a span of 9 bases. This CDR3 contains 13 residues. Here the CDR3 DNA reads TGTGCCTGGACCAGGGATCGCAATCAGCCCCAGCATTTT. It yields the protein CAWTRDRNQPQHF.

This clone was detected once. This chain joins TRBV21-1 and TRBJ2-3; no check of the table's D call, TRBD1, against the DNA was made. TRBV21-1 is designated a pseudogene. The CDR3 sequence is 19 residues long. The CDR3 DNA is TGTGCCAGCAGCAAATGGCGGGGACAGGGTACCCCTAGCACAGATACGCAGTATTTT. Translating gives CASSKWRGQGTPSTDTQYF.

CDR3 nucleotides: TGTGCCTGGACCACACTAGCGGGGGGGCTAGATACGCAGTATTTT. Its protein is CAWTTLAGGLDTQYF. The genes are TRBV30 and TRBJ2-3; 13 bases agree with TRBD2. The length of the CDR3 is 15 residues. The V gene end was trimmed by 4 bases and the J gene end by 5 bases; junction bases not matched to a gene: 6. Germline CDR1 and CDR2: GTSNPN and SVGIG (reference sequence).

The gene calls are TRBV3-1 (or the pseudogene TRBV3-2) and TRBJ1-4, with a weak D call TRBD1 (6 bases). CDR3 size: 14 residues. Trimming pared 4 bases from V and 4 bases from J, leaving 10 bases between. Germline V gives CDR1 LGHDT, CDR2 YNNKEL (reference sequence). The CDR3 DNA reads as TGTGCCAGCAGCCCCGGGACAAATAATGAAAAACTGTTTTTT. As protein: CASSPGTNNEKLFF.

The chain recombines TRBV19 with TRBJ1-1, with 7 positions matching TRBD1. The CDR3 consists of 15 residues. CDR1 is LNHDA and CDR2 is SQIVND in the germline V gene (reference sequence). V trimming: 6 bases; J trimming: 3 bases; junction bases outside the gene matches: 10. The CDR3 protein is CASRERGPSDTEAFF. CDR3 nucleotide sequence: TGTGCCAGTAGAGAGAGGGGGCCCTCGGACACTGAAGCTTTCTTT.

The rearrangement joins TRBV5-4 to TRBJ2-1, with a tentative D call TRBD2 (7 bases). CDR3 length: 16 amino acids. Trimming cost V 4 bases and J 5 bases, with 19 bases left between them. Germline V gene data show CDR1 as SGHNT and CDR2 as YYREEE (reference sequence). The CDR3 DNA reads as TGTGCCAGCAGCAACCGGGACGGGGGGCCCCACAATGAGCAGTTCTTC. Translating gives CASSNRDGGPHNEQFF.

The V and J genes are TRBV4-1 and TRBJ1-6; D gene uncertain. The CDR3 totals 15 residues. Trimming shortened V by 4 bases and J by 9 bases, and 16 bases separated the two germline ends. The germline gives CDR1 MGHRA, CDR2 YSYEKL. CDR3 nucleotides: TGCGCCAGCAGCCCAAAAGATGGGAGTGGTTCACCCCTCCACTTT. It yields the protein CASSPKDGSGSPLHF.

The V call is TRBV19, the J call TRBJ2-5, with D maybe TRBD2 (6 bases). Germline CDR1 is LNHDA and CDR2 is SQIVND (reference sequence). The CDR3 is made up of 13 amino acids. Trimming shortened V by 4 bases and J by 6 bases, and 12 bases separated the two germline ends. The DNA for the CDR3 is TGTGCCAGTAGTACCGGGAGCGTCAAGACCCAGTACTTC. Translated: CASSTGSVKTQYF.